This entry describes one T cell receptor (beta chain). This clone was seen only a few times. Its antigen is unknown. No much larger clone exists at a distance of one base, and base qualities are not known. TCR CDR3 regions were amplified from genomic DNA by multiplex PCR using the deep immunoSEQ assay. Genomic DNA extracted from each cell subset was distributed evenly over all wells of several immunoSEQ 96-well plates, and each plate served as one replicate. For sorted subsets, around 0.2 ug genomic DNA, equal to 25,000 to 35,000 T cell genomes, was loaded into each replicate PCR. The purified libraries were quantified using a Qubit 3.0 fluorometer, sized with a Bioanalyzer 2100, and then quantified again using the KAPA Library Quantification kit. Every immunoSEQ 96-well plate was sequenced on a separate single-read 150-cycle Illumina NextSeq 550 flow cell. Per the authors' processing: Because the immunoSEQ output included only junctional sequences and no quality scores, the filtering could not be the same as the filtering used for full-length reads. To assign V/J genes and CDR3, sequences were annotated against IMGT germline references using PyIR, a Python wrapper for IgBLAST v1.9. Reads with weak V/J assignments (E-value above 1e-6), missing CDR3, stop codons, out-of-frame junctions, or ambiguous translated residues were removed. V3J clonotypes were defined by identical inferred V gene, J gene, and CDR3 amino acid sequence. Percentage overlap between repertoires was calculated by dividing the number of shared unique clonotypes by the size of the smaller repertoire. Three approaches were used to assess repertoire richness: RTK rarefaction, the Chao1 estimator, and Recon v2.1 estimates of unobserved clonotypes. For all TCRbeta clonotypes obtained by the gDNA method from four donors, generation probabilities were computed with OLGA. TCRdb re-hosts the immuneACCESS table, in-frame sequences only. Its copies lack some clones; in the studies checked, an unresolved V gene accounts for under half of them, and the cause for the rest is not known. V and J calls and clone size are as listed in that table; D and trimming were resolved from the DNA. Here the sample has approximately 1.5 million clones; 98% occur a single time. The ten largest account for around 0.47% of the sample.

The germline V and J ends show losses of 7 bases and 2 bases respectively, and no gene match explains 8 bases of the junction. The CDR3 has 15 amino acids, counting the end cysteine and phenylalanine. The read is trimmed to its CDR3 DNA, 45 bases read in frame from base 1. The CDR1 and CDR2 encoded by the germline V gene (reference sequence) are MNHEY and SMNVEV. The donors were healthy, HIV-negative adults who had no recently reported acute infections or vaccinations. Every donor was a Caucasian adult residing in Nashville, Tennessee, USA. CD4+ T cells were enriched by magnetic negative selection, after which naive cells were positively selected on CD45RA and the negative fraction was taken as the memory subset. After blood collection by leukapheresis, PBMCs were isolated using Ficoll-Histopaque density gradient centrifugation and then cryopreserved in the vapor phase of liquid nitrogen. Analytical flow cytometry was used to check the purity and quantity of each magnetically sorted T cell population. Genomic DNA was isolated from every sorted fraction and measured by UV absorbance on a Nanodrop 2000c.

This record comes from a study of shared clonotypes between healthy human individuals (dated by TCRdb to between 2020 and 2021). As for the study more broadly: The cohort comprised a couple of women and a few men aged 18 to 49 years. For each donor, CD4 naive and CD4 memory were each given three plates, CD8 naive was given two plates, and CD8 memory was given one plate. Blood TCR repertoires of a handful of healthy adults were deeply sequenced to estimate repertoire size and the extent of clonotype sharing between individuals. Different laboratories and diverse techniques were used to prepare libraries and sequence TCR repertoires, to increase sequencing depth and limit assay-specific biases. Between about 0.85 and 9.5 billion PBMCs per donor were obtained by leukapheresis. Findings and caveats that apply to the study as a whole: Based on pairwise subsampling, the degree of clonotype sharing among donors was expected to be affected by sequencing depth. Sampling was restricted to blood, and TCR repertoires in tissues likely differ from the TCR repertoires found in blood. Rarefaction of sorted-subset datasets indicated incomplete sequencing despite the large sequencing depth. About 5% of naive CD4, more than 3% of naive CD8, about 2.1% of memory CD4, and 0.35% to 0.5% of memory CD8 clonotypes were shared across a handful of donors. Naive subsets generally had larger estimated clonotype richness than memory subsets did. Clonotypes shared by all four sorted-subset donors showed higher generation probabilities than non-shared clonotypes. Because the study included only a small number of donors, the genetic and exposure-history diversity represented was limited.

Recombination connected TRBV27 to TRBJ2-1; 7 central nucleotides agree with TRBD1. Sequenced input: naive CD4+ T cells sorted from blood. Interpreted using the paper, the cell subset or site label stands for: CD45RA+ positively selected. This receptor was obtained from a man aged 30 to 45 in good health. The sequenced DNA is TGTGCCAGCACCCTTCGACAGGGTCCCTACAATGAGCAGTTCTTC. Translated, it gives CASTLRQGPYNEQFF.